The 8 T cell receptor beta chains reported below all come from one sample, sequenced in a study of CD8+ T cells in alopecia areata. After isolation, RNA underwent reverse transcription to generate cDNA as the sequencing template. Some clones are missing from TCRdb's copy, which holds only in-frame ones; the method was immunoSEQ multiplex PCR. This sample has some 130,000 clones, with about 60% found just once. Source: CD4+ T cells sorted from blood, taken at week 0. The source is a human donor with alopecia areata.

Note on this clone: Different DNA sequences within this sample yield the same CDR3. This chain joins TRBV30 and TRBJ2-3, with TRBD1 as a possible D gene (6 bases). The CDR3 contains 13 residues. Per germline, CDR1 GTSNPN and CDR2 SVGIG (reference sequence). V lost 0 bases, J lost 5 bases, and 9 bases lay in between. The CDR3 nucleotides are TGTGCCTGGAGTGTAGGGGGTGGAGATACGCAGTATTTT. This encodes CAWSVGGGDTQYF.

The CDR3 loop is CSGAFTGELFF. The DNA of the CDR3 is TGCAGCGGGGCCTTCACGGGGGAGCTGTTTTTT. This chain connects TRBV29-1 to TRBJ2-2; D is undetermined. With 7 bases removed from V and 8 bases from J, the gap between germline ends came to 11 bases. Per the germline V gene, CDR1 is SQVTM and CDR2 is ANQGSEA. This CDR3 region has 11 residues.

A few counts support this clone. V usage is TRBV7-2 and J usage is TRBJ2-3; D unresolved. Germline lookup yields CDR1 SGHTA and CDR2 FQGNSA. Trimming left V 5 bases short and J 10 bases short, with 13 bases between. The CDR3 covers 12 residues. For the CDR3, the DNA is TGTGCCAGCAGCCCCGAGCCCTACCCGCAGTATTTT. Its translation is CASSPEPYPQYF.

J is TRBJ2-4 and V is TRBV7-9; no reliable D call. The CDR3 spans 17 residues. The V gene lost 0 bases and the J gene lost 1 base, with 13 bases spanning the gap. Germline V gene data show CDR1 as SEHNR and CDR2 as FQNEAQ (reference sequence). CDR3 sequence (DNA): TGTGCCAGCAGCTTAGCAGGGCGCTTCGGGGCCAAAAACATTCAGTACTTC. Its translation: CASSLAGRFGAKNIQYF.

The genes are TRBV7-8 and TRBJ2-1, with TRBD1 identical over 7 bases. Germline CDR1 SGHVS, CDR2 FQNEAQ. The CDR3 has 16 amino acids. J gave up 0 bases and V 3 bases, and 5 bases lay outside the gene matches. The CDR3 sequence: CASSLRRTGSYNEQFF. The CDR3 DNA sequence: TGTGCCAGCAGCTTGCGACGGACAGGCTCCTACAATGAGCAGTTCTTC.

This clone has a handful of counts. This chain links TRBV7-2 with TRBJ1-2, with 12 bases that match TRBD1. CDR3 length: 13 residues. The ends lost 3 bases at V and 9 bases at J; junction bases unmatched: 2. Germline V gene data show CDR1 as SGHTA and CDR2 as FQGNSA. The DNA for the CDR3 is TGTGCCAGCAGCTTGGGACAGGGGGCGAGCTACACCTTC. This encodes CASSLGQGASYTF.

The chain links TRBV30 to TRBJ1-1, with 7 bases lining up with TRBD1. The trim removed 0 bases at V and 11 bases at J, leaving 9 bases unmatched. This CDR3 region has 13 residues. In germline, CDR1 is GTSNPN, CDR2 SVGIG (reference sequence). This CDR3 reads CAWSVQGSRGAFF. The CDR3 coding sequence is TGTGCCTGGAGTGTACAGGGGTCCCGGGGCGCTTTCTTT. The full variable domain, in which reference TRBV30 and TRBJ1-1 provide the parts outside the CDR3, is SQTIHQWPATLVQPVGSPLSLECTVEGTSNPNLYWYRQAAGRGLQLLFYSVGIGQISSEVPQNLSASRPQDRQFILSSKKLLLSDSGFYLCAWSVQGSRGAFFGQGTRLTVV.

This chain joins TRBV2 and TRBJ2-5, with TRBD1 identical over 7 bases. Germline assignment: CDR1 SNHLY and CDR2 FYNNEI. There are 15 residues in the CDR3. V shed 4 bases and J 5 bases; nucleotides not matched to a gene: 10. CDR3: CASSVDRSQGETQYF. The CDR3 region has the DNA TGTGCCAGCAGTGTGGACAGGTCCCAAGGCGAGACCCAGTACTTC. Filled out from reference TRBV2 and TRBJ2-5, the complete variable domain reads EPEVTQTPSHQVTQMGQEVILRCVPISNHLYFYWYRQILGQKVEFLVSFYNNEISEKSEIFDDQFSVERPDGSNFTLKIRSTKLEDSAMYFCASSVDRSQGETQYFGPGTRLLVL.